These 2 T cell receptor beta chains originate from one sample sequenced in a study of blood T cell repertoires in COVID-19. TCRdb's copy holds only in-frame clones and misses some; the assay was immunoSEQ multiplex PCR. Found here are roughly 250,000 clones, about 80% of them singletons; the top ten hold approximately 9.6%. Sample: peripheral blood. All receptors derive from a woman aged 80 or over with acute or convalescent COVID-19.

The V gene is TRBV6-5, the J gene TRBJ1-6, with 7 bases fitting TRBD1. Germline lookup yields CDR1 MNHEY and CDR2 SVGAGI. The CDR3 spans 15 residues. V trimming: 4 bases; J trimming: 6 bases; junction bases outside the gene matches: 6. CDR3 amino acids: CASSSQGMGNSPLHF. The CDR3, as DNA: TGTGCCAGCAGTTCACAGGGGATGGGTAATTCACCCCTCCACTTT.

This CDR3 is CASSPQGASGETQYF. CDR3 DNA: TGTGCCAGCAGCCCTCAGGGGGCCTCGGGGGAGACCCAGTACTTC. The chain recombines TRBV3-1 (or the pseudogene TRBV3-2) with TRBJ2-5; TRBD1 matches 8 bases. This CDR3 comprises 15 residues. Looked up from germline, CDR1 is LGHDT and CDR2 is YNNKEL (reference sequence). V was clipped by 4 bases and J by 5 bases; unmatched bases: 9.